The source of this TCR beta chain is a study of T cell responses to AZD1222 COVID-19 vaccine. Overall study: Second-dose groups at about 4 or about 12 weeks were pooled. Overall study findings and caveats: Baseline serostatus was positive in only five to seven AZD1222 recipients. Spike was spanned by vaccine-associated CD4 TCRs, which were dominant at 160-218 and 743-854. Spike-specific TCRs gained breadth and depth after people received two AZD1222 doses.

The V gene lost 2 bases and the J gene lost 2 bases, with 12 bases spanning the gap. CDR1 is LGHNT and CDR2 is FRNRAP in the germline V gene. The CDR3 has 15 residues. This clone was observed once. Its antigen is currently unknown. The data were produced by immunoSEQ multiplex PCR, yet TCRdb's version contains in-frame clones alone and is incomplete. The data contain roughly 120,000 clones, around 90% of them singletons. The gene calls are TRBV12-5 and TRBJ2-5; D may be TRBD2 (6 bases). The sequence was collected from an adult in good health. The sequenced sample was peripheral blood, obtained on day 0 of AZD1222 vaccination. The CDR3 spells CASGLRASEQETQYF. In DNA, the CDR3 is TGTGCTAGTGGTTTGAGGGCTAGCGAGCAAGAGACCCAGTACTTC. The complete variable domain, with remaining parts taken from reference TRBV12-5 and TRBJ2-5, reads DARVTQTPRHKVTEMGQEVTMRCQPILGHNTVFWYRQTMMQGLELLAYFRNRAPLDDSGMPKDRFSAEMPDATLATLKIQPSEPRDSAVYFCASGLRASEQETQYFGPGTRLLVL.